One and the same sample provided the 32 T cell receptor beta chains below, sequenced in a study of CD8+CD57+ T cells in acquired aplastic anemia. For CDR3 and TCR beta VDJ profiling, genomic DNA was the template used. In TCRdb, the reads were re-called with MiXCR into one record per CDR3 protein. Counted here are some 290,000 distinct CDR3 sequences, 55% to 60% occurring once; the ten biggest clones make up less than 10%. The source material was sorted CD4+, CD8+, or CD8+CD57+ T cells (not recorded which) from PBMCs. Source of these receptors: a human donor with severe aplastic anemia or a healthy control (not recorded which).

The rearrangement links TRBV7-3 to TRBJ2-3, with 11 bases lining up with TRBD2. The CDR3 is made up of 17 amino acids. V shed 5 bases and J 6 bases; nucleotides not matched to a gene: 13. CDR1 is SGHTA and CDR2 is FQGTGA in the germline V gene. The CDR3 DNA follows: TGTGCCAGCAGCCCGAGACCCCTAGCGGGGGGATCGGATACGCAGTATTTT. Encoded protein: CASSPRPLAGGSDTQYF.

As concerns this clonotype: The germline gene is not matched at one end of the junction; a read error may be the cause. The chain employs TRBV7-3 and TRBJ2-5; no definite D call. CDR3 length equals 13 residues. Germline CDR1 SGHTA, CDR2 FQGTGA. The CDR3 reads CASSQDRRETQYF. The CDR3 nucleotides are TGCGCCAGCAGCCAAGATCGAAGGGAGACCCAGTACTTC.

Only one count was recorded for this clonotype. This chain connects TRBV25-1 to TRBJ1-1; TRBD1 agrees at 8 bases. In germline, CDR1 is MGHDK, CDR2 SYGVNS. The CDR3 has 15 amino acids. V was clipped by 6 bases and J by 2 bases; unmatched bases: 8. For the CDR3, the DNA is TGTGCCAGCAGCCCCCGGACAGGGATCAACACTGAAGCTTTCTTT. Translated, it gives CASSPRTGINTEAFF. Full variable domain (missing parts from reference TRBV25-1 and TRBJ1-1): EADIYQTPRYLVIGTGKKITLECSQTMGHDKMYWYQQDPGMELHLIHYSYGVNSTEKGDLSSESTVSRIRTEHFPLTLESARPSHTSQYLCASSPRTGINTEAFFGQGTRLTVV.

J is TRBJ2-1 and V is TRBV9; no clear D gene. The CDR3 is made up of 12 amino acids. Between the trimmed V and J ends, which lost 7 bases and 5 bases, there was a span of 10 bases. Germline lookup yields CDR1 SGDLS and CDR2 YYNGEE. The CDR3 DNA reads as TGTGCCAGCCAACGGACGGACAATGAGCAGTTCTTC. Protein sequence: CASQRTDNEQFF.

This clonotype was detected ten times or more. The chain couples TRBV13 to TRBJ2-1, with 10 nucleotides matching TRBD1. CDR1 is PRHDT, CDR2 FYEKMQ, per germline (reference sequence). The CDR3 is 15 amino acids. Losses at the gene ends were 0 bases for V and 13 bases for J; bases not matched to a gene: 9. CDR3 residues: CASSLGAGDRGHQFF. DNA of the CDR3: TGTGCCAGCAGCTTAGGGGCGGGGGACAGGGGACACCAGTTCTTC.

The chain is built from TRBV4-3 and TRBJ1-4; D not resolved. V was trimmed by 2 bases and J by 10 bases, leaving 17 bases between them. Germline assignment: CDR1 LGHNA and CDR2 YSLEER. The CDR3 extends over 15 amino acids. Here the CDR3 reads CASSQPTLTRGKLFF. The CDR3 DNA is TGCGCCAGCAGCCAACCCACCCTGACTCGGGGAAAACTGTTTTTT.

The chain couples TRBV15 to TRBJ1-1, with 8 bases identical to TRBD1. This CDR3 comprises 14 residues. The V and J ends lost 1 base and 7 bases, in that order; junction bases with no gene match: 5. Germline CDR1 reads LNHNV; CDR2 reads YYDKDF (reference sequence). CDR3 amino acids: CATSRAGQGDEAFF. CDR3 bases: TGTGCCACCAGCAGAGCCGGACAGGGTGATGAAGCTTTCTTT.

This clonotype showed up just a few times. The CDR3 loop is CASSGGGRQGQQYF. CDR3 DNA sequence: TGTGCCAGCAGCGGAGGGGGAAGACAGGGCCAGCAGTACTTC. This chain links TRBV7-9 with TRBJ2-7, with TRBD1 as a possible D gene (7 bases). V was pared by 5 bases and J by 8 bases, with 19 bases between. This CDR3 contains 14 residues. Germline V gene sequence: CDR1 SEHNR, CDR2 FQNEAQ (reference sequence).

The chain links TRBV19 to TRBJ1-2, with no clear D. V was cut by 5 bases and J by 1 base, with 11 bases left in between. This CDR3 region has 14 residues. The germline V gene has CDR1 LNHDA and CDR2 SQIVND (reference sequence). The CDR3 coding sequence is TGTGCCAGTAGTGAGGATCGTCTTAACTATGGCTACACCTTC. This gives the protein CASSEDRLNYGYTF.

The chain is built from TRBV7-3 and TRBJ2-5; tentatively, D is TRBD1 (6 bases). The ends were cut back, 2 bases at V and 5 bases at J, with 12 bases in the middle. The germline V gene has CDR1 SGHTA and CDR2 FQGTGA. The CDR3 has 14 amino acids. CDR3 region: CASSLGGQWETQYF. DNA for the CDR3: TGTGCCAGCAGCTTAGGGGGCCAGTGGGAGACCCAGTACTTC.

This clonotype was seen repeatedly, ten times or more. The J gene is TRBJ1-5, the V gene TRBV6-2 or TRBV6-3; 9 nucleotides line up with TRBD1. Per the germline V gene, CDR1 is MNHEY and CDR2 is SVGEGT. CDR3 length equals 17 residues. V trimming: 5 bases; J trimming: 3 bases; junction bases outside the gene matches: 11. The CDR3, as DNA: TGTGCCAGCAGTCAACAGGGGGCGGGCACTTACAATCAGCCCCAGCATTTT. Translation gives CASSQQGAGTYNQPQHF.

This chain links TRBV4-1 with TRBJ2-1; 11 nucleotides match TRBD1. This CDR3 comprises 18 residues. Per the germline V gene, CDR1 is MGHRA and CDR2 is YSYEKL. The V gene end was trimmed by 1 base and the J gene end by 8 bases; junction bases not matched to a gene: 13. The CDR3 protein is CASSQGRQDRGRGYEQFF. CDR3 in DNA: TGCGCCAGCAGCCAAGGACGCCAGGACAGGGGGCGGGGGTATGAGCAGTTCTTC.

This clonotype is a singleton in its sample. V and J are TRBV7-2 and TRBJ1-6; TRBD1 is a possible D gene (5 bases). CDR1 is SGHTA and CDR2 is FQGNSA in the germline V gene. This CDR3 comprises 15 residues. The V gene lost 2 bases and the J gene lost 9 bases, with 14 bases spanning the gap. CDR3 in amino acids: CASSLNPTGASPLHF. The CDR3 DNA reads TGTGCCAGCAGCTTAAACCCCACAGGTGCTTCACCCCTCCACTTT.

V and J are TRBV4-3 and TRBJ2-1; 7 positions match TRBD2. V was clipped by 1 base and J by 4 bases; unmatched bases: 13. The CDR3 consists of 18 residues. The V gene's germline CDR1 is LGHNA and CDR2 YSLEER. DNA of the CDR3: TGCGCCAGCAGCCAAGTACCGGGCCTGGGGGGGTCATACAATGAGCAGTTCTTC. As protein: CASSQVPGLGGSYNEQFF.

This clonotype was recorded many times. The chain uses TRBV15 and TRBJ1-4; D unresolved. Germline values: CDR1 LNHNV, CDR2 YYDKDF (reference sequence). The CDR3 contains 15 residues. Trimming left V 0 bases short and J 2 bases short, with 7 bases between. CDR3 loop: CATSREAWTNEKLFF. The CDR3 DNA sequence: TGTGCCACCAGCAGAGAGGCGTGGACTAATGAAAAACTGTTTTTT.

The count of this clonotype is one. This chain links TRBV7-3 with TRBJ2-1; 10 bases line up with TRBD2. Germline V gives CDR1 SGHTA, CDR2 FQGTGA. This CDR3 region has 16 residues. J was trimmed by 7 bases and V by 5 bases; bases with no gene match: 11. For the CDR3, the DNA is TGTGCCAGCAGCCCGTCGACTAGCGGGTATCTGAATGAGCAGTTCTTC. It encodes CASSPSTSGYLNEQFF.

On this clonotype: At one of its ends the junction is not consistent with the germline gene, which may arise from a read error. The V gene is TRBV18, the J gene TRBJ2-6, with D possibly being TRBD2 (7 bases). Germline V gene lookup returns CDR1 KGHSH and CDR2 LQKENI. The CDR3 has 17 amino acids. The CDR3 region is CASSRASGGPGADVLTF. CDR3 nucleotide sequence: TGTGCCAGCTCACGTGCTTCGGGGGGCCCTGGGGCCGACGTCCTGACTTTC.

This clonotype was seen just once. The chain carries TRBV20-1 and TRBJ1-4; 10 positions agree with TRBD1. Germline-derived CDR1 and CDR2 are DFQATT and SNEGSKA (reference sequence). V shed 6 bases, J shed 12 bases, and the junction held 10 bases outside the gene matches. There are 13 residues in the CDR3. The CDR3 loop is CSAPGQGRGELFF. The DNA for the CDR3 is TGCAGTGCCCCGGGACAGGGGCGCGGGGAACTGTTTTTT.

This clonotype was seen many times. This rearrangement joins TRBV20-1 to TRBJ2-3, with 11 bases identical to TRBD1. The germline gives CDR1 DFQATT, CDR2 SNEGSKA (reference sequence). The ends lost 6 bases at V and 4 bases at J; junction bases unmatched: 9. CDR3 length: 15 amino acids. The CDR3 loop reads CSAIGTGGPADTQYF. In DNA form, the CDR3 reads TGCAGTGCCATAGGGACAGGGGGACCGGCAGATACGCAGTATTTT.

A note on this clonotype: Germline is not matched at one junction end, which may reflect a read error. J is TRBJ2-1 and V is TRBV15; possibly TRBD1 for D (5 bases). Germline V gene sequence: CDR1 LNHNV, CDR2 YYDKDF (reference sequence). CDR3 size: 16 residues. The CDR3 nucleotides read TGTGCCAGCAGCCAAGAAAGGGGTCTCTCCTACAATGAGCAGTTCTTC. Amino acid sequence: CASSQERGLSYNEQFF. Using reference TRBV15 and TRBJ2-1 for the parts outside the CDR3, the full variable domain is DAMVIQNPRYQVTQFGKPVTLSCSQTLNHNVMYWYQQKSSQAPKLLFHYYDKDFNNEADTPDNFQSRRPNTSFCFLDIRSPGLGDTAMYLCASSQERGLSYNEQFFGPGTRLTVL.

This chain links TRBV7-3 with TRBJ2-2; D ambiguous. CDR3 length: 11 residues. Germline-derived CDR1 and CDR2 are SGHTA and FQGTGA. The V and J ends lost 7 bases and 8 bases respectively, with 8 bases between them. The chain's CDR3 is CASNRGGELFF. DNA for the CDR3: TGTGCCAGCAACCGTGGTGGGGAGCTGTTTTTT.

This clonotype was observed many times. This chain connects TRBV4-3 to TRBJ1-6; 7 nucleotides line up with TRBD1. CDR1 and CDR2 (germline): LGHNA, YSLEER. With 4 bases clipped from V and 12 bases from J, the junction kept 15 bases outside the gene matches. The CDR3 sequence is 16 residues long. In DNA, the CDR3 is TGCGCCAGCAGCCCCAAGGCGGCAGGGGGTTTCGTACCCCTCCACTTT. Its protein product is CASSPKAAGGFVPLHF.

This chain links TRBV20-1 with TRBJ2-7; 8 bases are a match to TRBD1. CDR1 and CDR2 from the germline V gene are DFQATT and SNEGSKA (reference sequence). The CDR3 spans 16 residues. V shed 6 bases, J shed 3 bases, and the junction held 16 bases outside the gene matches. The CDR3: CSASSLGRGQNYEQYF. CDR3 sequence (DNA): TGCAGTGCCAGCAGTTTAGGCAGGGGGCAAAACTACGAGCAGTACTTC.

The rearrangement uses TRBV2 and TRBJ1-1; no clear D. V was trimmed by 7 bases and J by 1 base, leaving 13 bases between them. CDR3 length: 14 residues. The germline V gene has CDR1 SNHLY and CDR2 FYNNEI. CDR3 amino acids: CASTKEVRNTEAFF. As DNA, the CDR3 is TGTGCCAGCACGAAGGAGGTCCGGAACACTGAAGCTTTCTTT.

This clonotype appeared a few times. The rearrangement joins TRBV10-3 to TRBJ1-1; D remains unclear. This CDR3 comprises 12 residues. In germline, CDR1 is ENHRY, CDR2 SYGVKD. Trimming cost V 2 bases and J 11 bases, with 12 bases left between them. The CDR3 loop is CAISEIAESAFF. The CDR3 nucleotides are TGTGCCATCAGTGAGATCGCAGAATCGGCTTTCTTT.

The chain recombines TRBV28 with TRBJ1-6; possibly TRBD1 for D (6 bases). V lost 4 bases and J 5 bases, leaving 18 bases between the germline ends. This CDR3 spans 17 amino acids. The germline V gene encodes CDR1 MDHEN and CDR2 SYDVKM. As DNA, the CDR3 is TGTGCCAGCAGTTCGGGGGATTGGGACACAGATAATTCACCCCTCCACTTT. Translating gives CASSSGDWDTDNSPLHF.

This clonotype came up a few times. The chain joins TRBV11-2 to TRBJ1-2; TRBD1 might be the D (5 bases). There are 15 residues in the CDR3. Trimming left V 5 bases short and J 4 bases short, with 17 bases between. Germline V gene data show CDR1 as SGHAT and CDR2 as FQNNGV. CDR3 nucleotide sequence: TGTGCCAGCAGCCCCAGGGATTCCCCCGTCTATGGCTACACCTTC. Its translation is CASSPRDSPVYGYTF.

This clonotype came up once. The chain is built from TRBV29-1 and TRBJ1-1; 7 nucleotides align to TRBD1. Germline-derived CDR1 and CDR2 are SQVTM and ANQGSEA. V trimming: 4 bases; J trimming: 8 bases; junction bases outside the gene matches: 4. The CDR3 is made up of 11 amino acids. The CDR3, as DNA: TGCAGCGTTGTGGGACAGAGAGAAGCTTTCTTT. Encoded protein: CSVVGQREAFF.

The CDR3 protein is CATSPDSNYGYTF. The CDR3 region has the DNA TGTGCCACCAGCCCGGACAGTAACTATGGCTACACCTTC. The J gene is TRBJ1-2, the V gene TRBV15, with a tentative D call TRBD1 (6 bases). CDR1 is LNHNV and CDR2 is YYDKDF in the germline V gene (reference sequence). Trimming pared 5 bases from V and 1 base from J, leaving 8 bases between. CDR3 length: 13 amino acids.

With regard to this clonotype: At one boundary the junction diverges from the germline segment, which might be a read error. The chain's CDR3 is CSASNSLSSTDTQYF. CDR3 in DNA: TGTAGTGCTAGTAACAGCTTATCTAGCACAGATACGCAGTATTTT. The V and J genes are TRBV20-1 and TRBJ2-3; D is undetermined. Germline V gives CDR1 DFQATT, CDR2 SNEGSKA (reference sequence). This CDR3 has 15 amino acids.

This clonotype came up a few times. The chain uses TRBV7-8 and TRBJ2-2; D remains ambiguous. Germline CDR1 is SGHVS and CDR2 is FQNEAQ. The V gene lost 2 bases and the J gene lost 5 bases, with 12 bases spanning the gap. CDR3 length: 15 amino acids. The CDR3 sequence is CASSLPTSDTGELFF. DNA for the CDR3: TGTGCCAGCAGCTTACCGACAAGCGATACCGGGGAGCTGTTTTTT. Full variable domain (remainder filled in from reference TRBV7-8 and TRBJ2-2): GAGVSQSPRYKVAKRGQDVALRCDPISGHVSLFWYQQALGQGPEFLTYFQNEAQLDKSGLPSDRFFAERPEGSVSTLKIQRTQQEDSAVYLCASSLPTSDTGELFFGEGSRLTVL.

This clonotype came up many times. V gene TRBV5-1 combines with J gene TRBJ2-1; D is tentatively TRBD1 or TRBD2 (5 bases each). Per germline, CDR1 SGHRS and CDR2 YFSETQ. The CDR3 contains 14 residues. Trimming removed 9 bases at V and 7 bases at J, with 20 bases between. CDR3 amino acids: CATSTRGASNEQFF. DNA of the CDR3: TGCGCCACCTCGACGAGAGGGGCGAGTAATGAGCAGTTCTTC.